The 11 T cell receptor beta chains below all came from one sample that was sequenced in a study of T cells in localized non-small cell lung cancer. Clones were sequenced by immunoSEQ multiplex PCR, and TCRdb holds only the in-frame ones, with some missing. The sample has some 33,000 clones, around 80% seen once. The sample was peripheral blood, taken before any cancer treatment. These receptors were obtained from a male donor at least 60 years old with stage III squamous cell lung carcinoma.

In regard to this clone: One end of the junction fails to match germline, which may point to a read error. J is TRBJ2-3 and V is TRBV7-7; a weak D match, TRBD2 (6 bases). Germline V gene data show CDR1 as SSHAT and CDR2 as FNYEAQ (reference sequence). The CDR3 consists of 13 residues. The CDR3 here is CASSRQGEVTQYF. Here the CDR3 DNA reads TGTGCTAGCAGCCGACAAGGGGAGGTGACGCAGTATTTT.

CDR3 region: CASSQAQFLTTGGYTF. DNA for the CDR3: TGCGCCAGCAGCCAAGCTCAGTTTCTTACTACCGGTGGCTACACCTTC. J is TRBJ1-2 and V is TRBV4-1; no firm D call. Germline CDR1 and CDR2: MGHRA and YSYEKL. The CDR3 consists of 16 residues. Trimming removed 1 base at V and 7 bases at J, with 19 bases between.

The chain carries TRBV9 and TRBJ2-3; D is ambiguous. Germline V gene data show CDR1 as SGDLS and CDR2 as YYNGEE. V was cut by 3 bases and J by 2 bases, with 7 bases left in between. The CDR3 is 13 amino acids. DNA of the CDR3: TGTGCCAGCAGCGCCGGATTCACAGATACGCAGTATTTT. Translated: CASSAGFTDTQYF.

The chain employs TRBV28 and TRBJ2-7; D is ambiguous. The CDR3 loop spans 12 amino acids. Trimming stripped 6 bases from V and 6 bases from J, with 12 bases between. Germline V gene sequence: CDR1 MDHEN, CDR2 SYDVKM. The CDR3 here is CASSRYPGEQYF. CDR3 DNA: TGTGCCAGCAGCCGATACCCTGGCGAGCAGTACTTC. The variable domain in full, completed from reference TRBV28 and TRBJ2-7, reads DVKVTQSSRYLVKRTGEKVFLECVQDMDHENMFWYRQDPGLGLRLIYFSYDVKMKEKGDIPEGYSVSREKKERFSLILESASTNQTSMYLCASSRYPGEQYFGPGTRLTVT.

The V call is TRBV6-1, the J call TRBJ2-3; no firm D call. The CDR3 sequence is 15 residues long. Deletions cut 3 bases from V and 0 bases from J, with 10 bases between. CDR1 is MNHNS and CDR2 is SASEGT in the germline V gene. As DNA, the CDR3 is TGTGCCAGCAGTGATTTTGGGTGGAGCACAGATACGCAGTATTTT. Its translation is CASSDFGWSTDTQYF.

The chain is built from TRBV28 and TRBJ1-3, with 10 bases fitting TRBD1. Germline loops: CDR1 MDHEN, CDR2 SYDVKM. This CDR3 is built from 14 residues. V shed 6 bases and J 4 bases; nucleotides not matched to a gene: 3. The CDR3: CASRGTGEGNTIYF. The CDR3 bases are TGTGCCAGCAGGGGGACAGGGGAGGGAAACACCATATATTTT.

V and J are TRBV20-1 and TRBJ2-7; a possible D gene is TRBD1 (6 bases). CDR3 length: 11 amino acids. Trimming left V 4 bases short and J 4 bases short, with 8 bases between. From germline, CDR1 is DFQATT and CDR2 SNEGSKA (reference sequence). As DNA, the CDR3 is TGCAGTGCTATCGGACAGTACGAGCAGTACTTC. This encodes CSAIGQYEQYF.

This chain links TRBV28 with TRBJ1-2; no clear D gene. The germline V gene encodes CDR1 MDHEN and CDR2 SYDVKM. This CDR3 region has 11 residues. Between the trimmed V and J ends, which lost 7 bases and 5 bases, there was a span of 8 bases. In DNA, the CDR3 is TGTGCCAGCACCGGAGGGTATGGCTACACCTTC. It codes for CASTGGYGYTF.

The chain is built from TRBV7-9 and TRBJ2-7, with D perhaps matching TRBD1 or TRBD2 (5 bases each). The CDR3 consists of 15 residues. Germline assignment: CDR1 SEHNR and CDR2 FQNEAQ (reference sequence). V lost 5 bases and J 7 bases, leaving 21 bases between the germline ends. DNA for the CDR3: TGTGCCAGCAGCGCCGGGACGGCAGACGGAAGGGAGCAGTACTTC. It specifies CASSAGTADGREQYF.

The CDR3 region has the DNA TGCGCCAGCAGCTTGGAATTCCAAGGAGGCACTGAAGCTTTCTTT. Translating it yields CASSLEFQGGTEAFF. This chain uses TRBV5-1 with TRBJ1-1; D remains unclear. Per the germline V gene, CDR1 is SGHRS and CDR2 is YFSETQ. V was cut by 0 bases and J by 4 bases, with 13 bases left in between. There are 15 residues in the CDR3.

The rearrangement joins TRBV7-9 to TRBJ2-7; TRBD1 might be the D (6 bases). V gave up 1 base and J gave up 5 bases, with 12 bases separating them. The length of the CDR3 is 14 residues. Germline assignment: CDR1 SEHNR and CDR2 FQNEAQ (reference sequence). The CDR3 here is CASSLGNRADEQYF. In nucleotides, the CDR3 is TGTGCCAGCAGCTTAGGAAACAGGGCGGACGAGCAGTACTTC.